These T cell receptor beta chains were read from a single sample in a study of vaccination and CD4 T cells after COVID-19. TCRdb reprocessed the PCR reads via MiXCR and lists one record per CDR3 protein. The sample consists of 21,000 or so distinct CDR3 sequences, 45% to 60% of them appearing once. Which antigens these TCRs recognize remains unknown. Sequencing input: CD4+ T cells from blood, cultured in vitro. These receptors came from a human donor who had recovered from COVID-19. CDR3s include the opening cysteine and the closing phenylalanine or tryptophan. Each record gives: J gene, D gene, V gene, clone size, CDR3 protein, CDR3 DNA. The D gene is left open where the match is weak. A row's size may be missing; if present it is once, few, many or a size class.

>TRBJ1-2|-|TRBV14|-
CASSQYAAGGYTF
TGTGCCAGCAGCCAATATGCGGCCGGTGGCTACACCTTC
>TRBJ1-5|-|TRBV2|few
CASSGEGGYSNQPQHF
TGTGCCAGCAGTGGCGAGGGGGGCTATAGCAATCAGCCCCAGCATTTT
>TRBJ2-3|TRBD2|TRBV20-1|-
CSAWTSGNTDTQYF
TGCAGTGCCTGGACTAGCGGCAACACAGATACGCAGTATTTT
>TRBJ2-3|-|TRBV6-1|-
CASKSPGRTDTQYF
TGTGCCAGCAAGTCTCCAGGGCGCACAGATACGCAGTATTTT
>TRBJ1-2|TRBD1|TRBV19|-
CASTPPDREGYTF
TGTGCCAGTACCCCACCTGACAGGGAAGGCTACACCTTC
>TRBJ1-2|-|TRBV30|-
CAWSAGLGYGYTF
TGTGCCTGGAGTGCAGGACTGGGCTATGGCTACACCTTC
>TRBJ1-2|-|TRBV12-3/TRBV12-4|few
CASSLLGYGYTF
TGTGCCAGCAGTTTATTAGGCTATGGCTACACCTTC
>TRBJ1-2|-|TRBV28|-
CASRDPREQYGYTF
TGTGCCAGCAGAGATCCACGGGAGCAGTATGGCTACACCTTC
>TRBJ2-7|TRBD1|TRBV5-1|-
CASSFLTGTGTYEQYF
TGCGCCAGCAGCTTTCTCACCGGGACAGGGACCTACGAGCAGTACTTC
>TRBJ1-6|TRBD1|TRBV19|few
CATRTGDNSPLHF
TGTGCCACGCGGACAGGAGACAATTCACCCCTCCACTTT
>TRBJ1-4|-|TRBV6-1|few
CASSIKTATNEKLFF
TGTGCCAGCAGTATCAAGACTGCAACTAATGAAAAACTGTTTTTT
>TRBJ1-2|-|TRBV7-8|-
CASSTTQNGGYTF
TGTGCCAGCAGCACTACCCAAAACGGAGGCTACACCTTC
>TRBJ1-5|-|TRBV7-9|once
CASSLDNPGLQGLLSNQPQHF
TGTGCCAGCAGCTTAGACAACCCGGGACTACAGGGACTCCTAAGCAATCAGCCCCAGCATTTT
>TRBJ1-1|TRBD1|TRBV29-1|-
CSVEPPGGNEAFF
TGCAGCGTTGAGCCCCCAGGGGGAAATGAAGCTTTCTTT
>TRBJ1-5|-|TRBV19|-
CASSKDKGVQPQHF
TGTGCCAGTAGTAAAGACAAGGGCGTGCAGCCCCAGCATTTT
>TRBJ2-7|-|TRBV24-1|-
CATSDSRRSPGEQYF
TGTGCCACCAGTGATTCCCGACGGTCCCCCGGGGAGCAGTACTTC
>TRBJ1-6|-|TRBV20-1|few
CSARLDDSPLHF
TGCAGTGCTAGACTTGATGATTCACCCCTCCACTTT
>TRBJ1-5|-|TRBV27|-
CASKPAGNNQPQHF
TGTGCCAGCAAACCAGCCGGTAACAATCAGCCCCAGCATTTT
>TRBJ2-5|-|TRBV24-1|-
CATSDSWGETQYF
TGTGCCACCAGTGATTCGTGGGGGGAGACCCAGTACTTC
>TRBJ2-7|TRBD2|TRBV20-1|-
CSARLAGTTPEQYF
TGCAGTGCTAGACTAGCGGGGACAACCCCCGAGCAGTACTTC
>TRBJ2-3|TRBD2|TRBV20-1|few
CSASRWGTSGTDTQYF
TGCAGTGCTAGCCGATGGGGGACTAGCGGCACAGATACGCAGTATTTT
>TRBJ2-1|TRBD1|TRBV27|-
CASTWDRGYNEQFF
TGTGCCAGCACCTGGGACAGGGGCTACAATGAGCAGTTCTTC
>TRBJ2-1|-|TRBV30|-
CAWSMEGRTQHEQFF
TGTGCCTGGAGTATGGAGGGCCGGACCCAACATGAGCAGTTCTTC
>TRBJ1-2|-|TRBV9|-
CASSVNYGYTF
TGTGCCAGCAGCGTCAACTATGGCTACACCTTC
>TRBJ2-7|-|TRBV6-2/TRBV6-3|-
CASSYRAGFSYEQYF
TGTGCCAGCAGTTACAGGGCGGGTTTCTCCTACGAGCAGTACTTC
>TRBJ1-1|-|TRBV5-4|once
CASSSTSDGDTEAFF
TGTGCCAGCAGCTCCACCTCGGACGGTGACACTGAAGCTTTCTTT
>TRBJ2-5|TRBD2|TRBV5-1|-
CASSYQRERGETQYF
TGCGCCAGCAGTTACCAGCGGGAGAGGGGGGAGACCCAGTACTTC
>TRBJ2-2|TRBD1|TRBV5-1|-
CASSGTGGMTGELFF
TGCGCCAGCAGCGGGACAGGGGGCATGACCGGGGAGCTGTTTTTT
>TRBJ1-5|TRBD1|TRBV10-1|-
CASSELNRTGTNQPQHF
TGCGCCAGCAGTGAGCTTAATCGGACAGGGACAAATCAGCCCCAGCATTTT
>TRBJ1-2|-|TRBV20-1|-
CSARAQTKGNYGYTF
TGCAGTGCTAGAGCCCAGACTAAGGGGAATTATGGCTACACCTTC
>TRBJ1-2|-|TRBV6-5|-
CASSYSGGWGQNYGYTF
TGTGCCAGCAGTTACTCAGGGGGATGGGGGCAGAACTATGGCTACACCTTC
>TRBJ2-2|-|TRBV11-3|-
CASSLAGELFF
TGTGCCAGCAGCTTAGCCGGGGAGCTGTTTTTT
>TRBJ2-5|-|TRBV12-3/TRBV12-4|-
CASSLGQALQETQYF
TGTGCCAGCAGTTTAGGACAGGCCTTACAAGAGACCCAGTACTTC
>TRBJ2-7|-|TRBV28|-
CASSLMGYEQYF
TGTGCCAGCAGTTTAATGGGCTACGAGCAGTACTTC
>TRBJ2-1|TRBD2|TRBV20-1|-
CSAPTLRGGNEQFF
TGCAGTGCCCCCACCTTAAGGGGAGGGAATGAGCAGTTCTTC
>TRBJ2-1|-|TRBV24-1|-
CATSDLGHLNEQFF
TGTGCCACCAGTGATTTGGGGCACCTCAATGAGCAGTTCTTC
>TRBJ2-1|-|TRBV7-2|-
CASSLEQGVYNEQFF
TGTGCCAGCAGCTTAGAGCAGGGAGTCTACAATGAGCAGTTCTTC
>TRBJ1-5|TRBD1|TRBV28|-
CASRKTGGFNQPQHF
TGTGCCAGCAGAAAGACAGGGGGTTTCAATCAGCCCCAGCATTTT
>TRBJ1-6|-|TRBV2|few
CASSSSYNSPLHF
TGTGCCAGCAGTAGTTCCTATAATTCACCCCTCCACTTT
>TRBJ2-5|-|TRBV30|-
CAWSEFGETQYF
TGTGCCTGGAGTGAGTTCGGAGAGACCCAGTACTTC
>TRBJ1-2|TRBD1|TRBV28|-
CASSEYGRTGDYGYTF
TGTGCCAGCAGTGAATATGGTAGGACAGGGGACTATGGCTACACCTTC
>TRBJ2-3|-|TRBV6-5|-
CASSYNADTQYF
TGTGCCAGCAGTTATAATGCAGATACGCAGTATTTT
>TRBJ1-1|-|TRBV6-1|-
CASTRRRGSHTEAFF
TGTGCCAGCACCCGCCGGCGGGGCAGTCACACTGAAGCTTTCTTT
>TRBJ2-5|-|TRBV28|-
CASSRVANVKYKETQYF
TGTGCCAGCAGTCGTGTGGCGAACGTTAAGTACAAAGAGACCCAGTACTTC
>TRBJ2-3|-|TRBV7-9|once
CASSLFGEDTQYF
TGTGCCAGCAGCTTATTCGGGGAAGATACGCAGTATTTT
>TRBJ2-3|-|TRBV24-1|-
CATSDYSLRDSTDTQYF
TGTGCCACCAGTGATTACTCCCTCAGGGATAGCACAGATACGCAGTATTTT
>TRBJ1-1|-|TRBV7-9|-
CASSLAGGGSEAFF
TGTGCCAGCAGCTTAGCGGGTGGGGGATCTGAAGCTTTCTTT
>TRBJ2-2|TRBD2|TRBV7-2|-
CASSFTSGSPGAGELFF
TGTGCCAGCAGCTTTACTAGCGGGAGTCCCGGAGCCGGGGAGCTGTTTTTT
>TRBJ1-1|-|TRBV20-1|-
CSPPGFTEAFF
TGCAGCCCCCCAGGGTTCACTGAAGCTTTCTTT
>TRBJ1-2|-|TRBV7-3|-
CASSLLGVGGYTF
TGTGCCAGCAGCTTATTAGGGGTGGGCGGCTACACCTTC
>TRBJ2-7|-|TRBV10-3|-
CAISENYEQYF
TGTGCCATCAGTGAAAACTACGAGCAGTACTTC
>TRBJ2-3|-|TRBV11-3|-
CASSLPQGQTQYF
TGTGCCAGCAGCTTACCACAGGGTCAGACGCAGTATTTT
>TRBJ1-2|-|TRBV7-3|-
CVSSPGATNYGYTF
TGTGTCAGCAGCCCGGGGGCTACGAACTATGGCTACACCTTC
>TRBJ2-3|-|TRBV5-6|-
CASTDQGGVPDTQYF
TGTGCCAGCACCGATCAGGGTGGGGTTCCAGATACGCAGTATTTT
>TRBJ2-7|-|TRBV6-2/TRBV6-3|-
CASSRTVYPYEQYF
TGTGCCAGCAGTCGGACAGTTTACCCCTACGAGCAGTACTTC
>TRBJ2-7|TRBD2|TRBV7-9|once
CASSSGQGVTSGGSYEQYF
TGCGCCAGCAGCTCTGGACAGGGCGTTACTAGCGGGGGCTCCTACGAGCAGTACTTC
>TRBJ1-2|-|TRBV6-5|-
CASSYGYGYTF
TGTGCCAGCAGTTATGGGTATGGCTACACCTTC